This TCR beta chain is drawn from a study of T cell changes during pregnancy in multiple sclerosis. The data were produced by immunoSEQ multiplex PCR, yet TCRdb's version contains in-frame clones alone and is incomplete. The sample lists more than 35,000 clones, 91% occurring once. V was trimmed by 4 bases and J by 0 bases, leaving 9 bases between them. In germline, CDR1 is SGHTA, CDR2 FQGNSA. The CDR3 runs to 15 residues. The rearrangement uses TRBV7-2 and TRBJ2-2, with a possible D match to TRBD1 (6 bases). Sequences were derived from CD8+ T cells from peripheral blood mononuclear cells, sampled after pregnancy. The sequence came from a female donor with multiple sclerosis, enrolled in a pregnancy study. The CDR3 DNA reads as TGTGCCAGCAGCTCGGACAGAGCGAACACCGGGGAGCTGTTTTTT. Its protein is CASSSDRANTGELFF.